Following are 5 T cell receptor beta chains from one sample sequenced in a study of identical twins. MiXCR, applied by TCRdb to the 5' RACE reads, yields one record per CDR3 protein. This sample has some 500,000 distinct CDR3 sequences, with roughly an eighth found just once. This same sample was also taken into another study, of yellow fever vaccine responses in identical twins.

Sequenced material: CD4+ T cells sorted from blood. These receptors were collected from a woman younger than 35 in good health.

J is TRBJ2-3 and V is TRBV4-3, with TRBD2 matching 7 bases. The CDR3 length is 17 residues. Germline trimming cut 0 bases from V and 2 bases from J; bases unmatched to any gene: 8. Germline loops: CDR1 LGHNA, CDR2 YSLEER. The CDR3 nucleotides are TGCGCCAGCAGCCAAGAACTAGCGACTTCTTTCACAGATACGCAGTATTTT. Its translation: CASSQELATSFTDTQYF.

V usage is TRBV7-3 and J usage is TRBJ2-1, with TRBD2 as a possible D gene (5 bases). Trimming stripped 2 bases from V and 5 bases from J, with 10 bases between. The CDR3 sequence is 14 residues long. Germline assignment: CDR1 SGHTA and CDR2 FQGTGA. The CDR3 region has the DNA TGTGCCAGCAGCTTAGTAGCTAGCAACAATGAGCAGTTCTTC. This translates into CASSLVASNNEQFF.

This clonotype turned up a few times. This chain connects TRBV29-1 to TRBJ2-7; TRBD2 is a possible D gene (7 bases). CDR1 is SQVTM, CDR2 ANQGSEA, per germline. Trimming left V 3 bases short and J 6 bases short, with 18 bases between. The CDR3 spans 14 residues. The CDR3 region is CSVEGGASSSEQYF. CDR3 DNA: TGCAGCGTTGAGGGGGGGGCATCGTCGTCCGAGCAGTACTTC.

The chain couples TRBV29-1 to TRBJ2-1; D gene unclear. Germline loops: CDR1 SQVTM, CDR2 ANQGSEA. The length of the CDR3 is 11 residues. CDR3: CSVGQINEQFF. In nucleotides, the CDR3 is TGCAGTGTAGGCCAGATCAATGAGCAGTTCTTC.

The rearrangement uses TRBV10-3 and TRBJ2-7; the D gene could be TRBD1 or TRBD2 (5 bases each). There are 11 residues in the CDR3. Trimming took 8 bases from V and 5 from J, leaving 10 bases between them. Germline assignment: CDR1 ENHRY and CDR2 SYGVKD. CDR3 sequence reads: CAISGTHEQYF. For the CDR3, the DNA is TGTGCCATCTCCGGGACCCACGAGCAGTACTTC.